The TCR beta chain under discussion was sequenced for a study of T cell repertoires in cytomegalovirus infection. Study-wide background: Based on public TCR beta signatures, there were indications of CMV infection and of a matching HLA type.

TCRdb used MiXCR to reprocess the reads, holding one entry per CDR3 protein. This table holds a few hundred thousand distinct CDR3 sequences, roughly 9.5% found once. Germline CDR1 reads SGHTA; CDR2 reads FQGNSA. The CDR3 has 13 residues. Trimming cost V 5 bases and J 14 bases, with 19 bases left between them. This clonotype was detected ten times or more. The antigen is undetermined. Regarding the study as a whole: Dominating the ex vivo response were TCR beta clonotypes that were CMV-specific and HLA-C-restricted. The study identified carriers of CMV plus the relevant HLA from cumulative public TCR beta family frequency.

The clonotype comes from a human donor in good health (CMV status not recorded). Some clones in this sample may be carry-over from other donors' samples. Sequencing was carried out using PBMCs. The chain uses TRBV7-2 and TRBJ2-4; D perhaps matches TRBD2 (5 bases). The CDR3 nucleotides read TGTGCCAGCAGCCCTCTCTGGGGTAGCGAGGAGTACTTC. This codes for CASSPLWGSEEYF.